This TCR beta chain was identified in a study of T cell responses to AZD1222 COVID-19 vaccine. This clone has a single count. CDR3 length: 14 residues. Germline CDR1 and CDR2: LNHDA and SQIVND (reference sequence). J lost 5 bases, V lost 6 bases, and 4 bases had no gene match. Profiled with immunoSEQ multiplex PCR; TCRdb holds only in-frame clones, not every one. This table holds 150,000 to 200,000 clones, 85% to 95% found once. The V and J genes are TRBV19 and TRBJ2-1; 10 nucleotides agree with TRBD2. The source of this sequence is an adult in good health. The sequencing used peripheral blood, collected on day 0 of AZD1222 vaccination. This CDR3 reads CASSLAGAHNEQFF. DNA for the CDR3: TGTGCCAGTAGCCTAGCGGGGGCACACAATGAGCAGTTCTTC.